This TCR beta chain was captured by sequencing in a study of cytomegalovirus exposure and HLA in healthy donors. About the research overall: Earlier, 150 million to 200 million T cells were analyzed, and 95 million to 140 million unique TCR beta sequences were found among them. Study observations and caveats: The analysis excluded some indistinguishable V segments, including TRBV6-2 and TRBV6-3. Reports showed the classifier diagnosing cytomegalovirus status with high specificity and sensitivity. A missense DCLRE1C variant was associated with V- and J-gene trimming of TCR beta chains in a later analysis, and an independent cohort replicated the association.

The CDR3 loop spans 16 amino acids. The V gene's germline CDR1 is SGHNT and CDR2 YYREEE (reference sequence). V shed 3 bases and J 2 bases; nucleotides not matched to a gene: 6. 13 Jbeta primers and 60 Vbeta primers were used for the PCR. Using immunoSEQ multiplex PCR, the repertoire was profiled, and TCRdb retains in-frame clones only, with some absent. The table includes around 97,000 clones, less than 9.5% detected once. Comment on this clone: What it recognizes is unknown.

V gene TRBV5-4 combines with J gene TRBJ2-7; 12 nucleotides align to TRBD2. Sequencing input: PBMCs. The clonotype originates from a man aged 50 or older in good health and CMV-seropositive. CDR3 region: CASSSSLAGGAYEQYF. The CDR3 DNA reads as TGTGCCAGCAGCTCCAGTCTAGCGGGAGGGGCCTACGAGCAGTACTTC.